The 3 T cell receptor beta chains given below trace back to one sample, sequenced in a study of cytomegalovirus exposure and HLA in healthy donors. The PCR was carried out with 60 Vbeta primers and 13 Jbeta primers. Method: immunoSEQ multiplex PCR; TCRdb's copy keeps in-frame clones and lacks some. The table has 150,000 to 200,000 clones, around 75% seen once. Sequencing was performed on PBMCs. These receptors came from a woman between 50 and 59 years old in good health and CMV-seronegative.

V gene TRBV14 combines with J gene TRBJ2-7; maybe TRBD2 (5 bases). From germline, CDR1 is SGHDN and CDR2 FVKESK. The CDR3 covers 13 residues. V shed 1 base and J shed 5 bases, with 9 bases lying between them. The CDR3 here is CASSQVRGNEQYF. In nucleotides, the CDR3 is TGTGCCAGCAGCCAAGTGAGAGGGAACGAGCAGTACTTC.

This clone has a handful of counts. The chain recombines TRBV4-3 with TRBJ2-7; D perhaps matches TRBD1 (6 bases). CDR3 length equals 15 residues. Germline CDR1 reads LGHNA; CDR2 reads YSLEER. Trimming left V 0 bases short and J 0 bases short, with 9 bases between. The CDR3: CASSQETGTSYEQYF. Written as DNA, the CDR3 is TGCGCCAGCAGCCAAGAGACAGGAACCTCCTACGAGCAGTACTTC.

This rearrangement joins TRBV19 to TRBJ1-3; D remains ambiguous. The length of the CDR3 is 13 residues. Germline V gene sequence: CDR1 LNHDA, CDR2 SQIVND (reference sequence). Between the trimmed V and J ends, which lost 4 bases and 3 bases, there was a span of 7 bases. CDR3 in DNA: TGTGCCAGTAGTAAACTTAATGGAAACACCATATATTTT. This encodes CASSKLNGNTIYF.